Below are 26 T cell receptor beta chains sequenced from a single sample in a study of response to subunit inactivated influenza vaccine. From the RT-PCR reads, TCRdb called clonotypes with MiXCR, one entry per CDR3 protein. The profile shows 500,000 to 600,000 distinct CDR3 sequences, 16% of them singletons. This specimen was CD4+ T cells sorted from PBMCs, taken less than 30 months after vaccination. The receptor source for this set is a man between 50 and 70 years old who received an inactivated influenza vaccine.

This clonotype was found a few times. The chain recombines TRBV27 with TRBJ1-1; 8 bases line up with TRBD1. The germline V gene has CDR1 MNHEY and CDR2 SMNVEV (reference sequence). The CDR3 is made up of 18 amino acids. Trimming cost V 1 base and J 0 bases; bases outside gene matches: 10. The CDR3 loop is CASSLFSARQGMNTEAFF. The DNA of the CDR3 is TGTGCCAGCAGTTTATTTTCGGCCCGACAGGGGATGAACACTGAAGCTTTCTTT.

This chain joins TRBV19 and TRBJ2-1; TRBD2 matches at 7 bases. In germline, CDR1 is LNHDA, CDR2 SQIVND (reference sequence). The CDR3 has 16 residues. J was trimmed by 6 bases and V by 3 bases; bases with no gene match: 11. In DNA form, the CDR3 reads TGTGCCAGTAGTATGCCCATGACGGGAGGATTCAATGAGCAGTTCTTC. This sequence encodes CASSMPMTGGFNEQFF.

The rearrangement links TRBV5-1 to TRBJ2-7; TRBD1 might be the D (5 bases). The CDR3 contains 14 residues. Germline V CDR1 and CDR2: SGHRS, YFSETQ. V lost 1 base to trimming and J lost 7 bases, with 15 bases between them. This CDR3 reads CASSLSGRAREQYF. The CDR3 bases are TGCGCCAGCAGCTTGAGTGGCAGGGCCAGGGAGCAGTACTTC. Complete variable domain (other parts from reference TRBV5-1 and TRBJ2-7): KAGVTQTPRYLIKTRGQQVTLSCSPISGHRSVSWYQQTPGQGLQFLFEYFSETQRNKGNFPGRFSGRQFSNSRSEMNVSTLELGDSALYLCASSLSGRAREQYFGPGTRLTVT.

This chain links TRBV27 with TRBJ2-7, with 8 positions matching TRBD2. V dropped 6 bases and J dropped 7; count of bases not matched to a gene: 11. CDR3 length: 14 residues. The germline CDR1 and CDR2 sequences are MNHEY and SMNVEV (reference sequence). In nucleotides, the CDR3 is TGTGCCAGCAGCCGGGGGGGGCAATCTAAAGAGCAGTACTTC. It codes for CASSRGGQSKEQYF.

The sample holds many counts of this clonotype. CDR3 nucleotide sequence: TGTGCCAGCAGTCCCGGTGCCCTGAAACCAGGAACCAACTACGAGCAGTACTTC. This gives the protein CASSPGALKPGTNYEQYF. The V gene is TRBV25-1, the J gene TRBJ2-7, with unresolved D. Trimming removed 5 bases from V and 3 bases from J, with 26 bases in between. Germline V lookup: CDR1 MGHDK, CDR2 SYGVNS. This CDR3 is 18 amino acids long.

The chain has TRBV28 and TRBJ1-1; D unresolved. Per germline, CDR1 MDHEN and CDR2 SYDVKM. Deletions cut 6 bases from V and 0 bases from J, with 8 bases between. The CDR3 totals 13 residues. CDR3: CASRPGLNTEAFF. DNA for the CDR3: TGTGCCAGCAGACCCGGGCTGAACACTGAAGCTTTCTTT.

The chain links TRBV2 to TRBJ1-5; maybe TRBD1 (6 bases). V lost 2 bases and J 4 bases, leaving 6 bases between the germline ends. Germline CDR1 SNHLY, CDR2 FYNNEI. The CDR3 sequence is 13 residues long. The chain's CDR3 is CASSETGNQPQHF. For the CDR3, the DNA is TGTGCCAGCAGTGAAACAGGGAATCAGCCCCAGCATTTT.

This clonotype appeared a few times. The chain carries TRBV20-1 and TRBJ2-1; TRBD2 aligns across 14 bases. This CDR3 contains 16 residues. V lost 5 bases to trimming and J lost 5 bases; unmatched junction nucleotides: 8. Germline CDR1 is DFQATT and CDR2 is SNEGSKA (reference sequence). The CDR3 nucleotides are TGCAGTGCTCCACCGACTAGCGGGAGGGCCAACAATGAGCAGTTCTTC. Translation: CSAPPTSGRANNEQFF.

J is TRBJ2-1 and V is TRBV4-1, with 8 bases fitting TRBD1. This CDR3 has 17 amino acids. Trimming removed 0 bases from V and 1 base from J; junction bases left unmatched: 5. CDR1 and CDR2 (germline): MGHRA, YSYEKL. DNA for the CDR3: TGCGCCAGCAGCCAAGATCCGGGACAGGCGTCCTACAATGAGCAGTTCTTC. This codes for CASSQDPGQASYNEQFF.

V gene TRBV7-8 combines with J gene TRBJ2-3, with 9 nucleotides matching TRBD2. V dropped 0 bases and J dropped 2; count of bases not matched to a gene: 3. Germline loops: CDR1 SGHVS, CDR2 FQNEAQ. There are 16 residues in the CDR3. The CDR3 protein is CASSLAGTSYTDTQYF. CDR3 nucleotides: TGTGCCAGCAGCTTAGCCGGGACTAGCTACACAGATACGCAGTATTTT.

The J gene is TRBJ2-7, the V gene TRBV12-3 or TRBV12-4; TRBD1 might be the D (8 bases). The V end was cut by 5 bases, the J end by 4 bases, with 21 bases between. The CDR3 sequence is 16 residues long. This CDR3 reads CASSIGTGRGAYEQYF. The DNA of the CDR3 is TGTGCCAGCAGTATCGGGACAGGTCGGGGGGCATACGAGCAGTACTTC.

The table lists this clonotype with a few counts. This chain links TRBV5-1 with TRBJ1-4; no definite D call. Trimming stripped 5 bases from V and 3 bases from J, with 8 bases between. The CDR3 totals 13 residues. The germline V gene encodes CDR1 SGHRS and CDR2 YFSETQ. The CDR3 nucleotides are TGCGCCAGCAGAGACCTCTCTAATGAAAAACTGTTTTTT. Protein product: CASRDLSNEKLFF.

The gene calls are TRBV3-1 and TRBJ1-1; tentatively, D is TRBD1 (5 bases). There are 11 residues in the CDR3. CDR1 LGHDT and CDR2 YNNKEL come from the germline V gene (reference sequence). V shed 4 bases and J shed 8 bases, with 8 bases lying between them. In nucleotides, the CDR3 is TGTGCCAGCAGCCCTGGGGGGGAAGCTTTCTTT. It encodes CASSPGGEAFF.

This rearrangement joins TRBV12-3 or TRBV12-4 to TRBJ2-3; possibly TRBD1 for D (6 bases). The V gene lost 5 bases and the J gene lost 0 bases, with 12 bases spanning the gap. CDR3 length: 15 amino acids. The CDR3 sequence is CASSTPTGSTDTQYF. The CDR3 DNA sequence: TGTGCCAGCAGTACCCCCACAGGGAGCACAGATACGCAGTATTTT.

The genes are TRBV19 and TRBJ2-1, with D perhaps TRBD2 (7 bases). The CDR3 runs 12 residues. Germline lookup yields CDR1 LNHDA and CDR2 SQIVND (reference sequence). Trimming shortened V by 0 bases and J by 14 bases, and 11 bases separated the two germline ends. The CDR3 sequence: CASSIDRGGKFF. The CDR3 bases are TGTGCCAGTAGTATAGATAGGGGGGGGAAGTTCTTC.

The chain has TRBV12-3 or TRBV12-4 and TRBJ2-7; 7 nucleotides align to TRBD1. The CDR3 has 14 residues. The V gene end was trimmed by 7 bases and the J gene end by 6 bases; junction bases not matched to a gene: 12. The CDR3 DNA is TGTGCCAGCAATGCCGGGACAGCCTCCGGCGAGCAGTACTTC. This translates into CASNAGTASGEQYF.

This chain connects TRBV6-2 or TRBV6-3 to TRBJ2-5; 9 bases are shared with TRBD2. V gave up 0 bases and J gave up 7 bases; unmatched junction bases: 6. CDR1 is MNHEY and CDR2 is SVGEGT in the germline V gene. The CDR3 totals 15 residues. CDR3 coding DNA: TGTGCCAGCAGTTACTCCTCTAGCGGGGCCCGGACCCAGTACTTC. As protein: CASSYSSSGARTQYF.

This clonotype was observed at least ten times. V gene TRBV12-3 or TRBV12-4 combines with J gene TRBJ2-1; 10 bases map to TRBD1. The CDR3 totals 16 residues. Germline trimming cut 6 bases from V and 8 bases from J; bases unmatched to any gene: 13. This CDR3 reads CASRVEFGQGGYEQFF. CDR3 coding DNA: TGTGCCAGCAGAGTAGAGTTTGGACAGGGGGGTTATGAGCAGTTCTTC.

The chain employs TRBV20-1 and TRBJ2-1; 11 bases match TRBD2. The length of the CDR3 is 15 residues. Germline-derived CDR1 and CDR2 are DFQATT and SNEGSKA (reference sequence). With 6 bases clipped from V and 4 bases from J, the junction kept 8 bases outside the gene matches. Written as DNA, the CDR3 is TGCAGTGCGGGCGGGACTAGCGGAGCTTACAATGAGCAGTTCTTC. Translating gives CSAGGTSGAYNEQFF.

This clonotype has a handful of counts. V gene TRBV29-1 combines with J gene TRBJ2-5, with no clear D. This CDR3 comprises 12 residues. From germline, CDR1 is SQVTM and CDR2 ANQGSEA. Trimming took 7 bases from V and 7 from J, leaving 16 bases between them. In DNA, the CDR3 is TGCAGCGCCGAGGAACAGCTTGGGACCCAGTACTTC. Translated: CSAEEQLGTQYF.

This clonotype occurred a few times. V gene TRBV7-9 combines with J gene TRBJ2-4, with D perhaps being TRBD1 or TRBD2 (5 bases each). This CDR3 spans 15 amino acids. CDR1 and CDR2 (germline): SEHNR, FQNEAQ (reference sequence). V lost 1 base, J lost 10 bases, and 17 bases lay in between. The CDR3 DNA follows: TGTGCCAGCAGCTTAGTCAGAGGGGCTGCTGCGATTCAGTACTTC. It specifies CASSLVRGAAAIQYF.

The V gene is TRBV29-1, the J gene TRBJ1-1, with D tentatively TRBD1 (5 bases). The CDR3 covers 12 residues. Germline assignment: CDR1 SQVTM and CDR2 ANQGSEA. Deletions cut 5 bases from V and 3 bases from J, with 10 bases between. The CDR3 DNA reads TGCAGCGTTCGGGACGGGTACACTGAAGCTTTCTTT. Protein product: CSVRDGYTEAFF.

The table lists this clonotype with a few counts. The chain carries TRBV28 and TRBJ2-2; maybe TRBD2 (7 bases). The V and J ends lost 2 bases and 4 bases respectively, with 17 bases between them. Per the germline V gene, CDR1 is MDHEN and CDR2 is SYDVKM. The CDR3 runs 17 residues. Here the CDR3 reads CASSLIGRGAITGELFF. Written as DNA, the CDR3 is TGTGCCAGCAGTTTAATTGGTCGGGGGGCGATCACCGGGGAGCTGTTTTTT.

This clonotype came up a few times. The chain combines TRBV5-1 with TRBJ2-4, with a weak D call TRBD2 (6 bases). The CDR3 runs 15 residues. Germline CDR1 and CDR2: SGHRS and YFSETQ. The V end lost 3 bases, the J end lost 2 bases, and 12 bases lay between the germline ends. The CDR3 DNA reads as TGCGCCAGCAGCTCTCACCGGGAGCCCAAAAACATTCAGTACTTC. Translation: CASSSHREPKNIQYF.

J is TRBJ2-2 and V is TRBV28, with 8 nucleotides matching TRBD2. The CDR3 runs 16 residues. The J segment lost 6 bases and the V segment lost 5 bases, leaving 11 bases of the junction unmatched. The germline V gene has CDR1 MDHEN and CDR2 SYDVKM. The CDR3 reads CASSTGTRAQAGELFF. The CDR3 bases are TGTGCCAGCAGTACCGGGACTAGGGCTCAAGCCGGGGAGCTGTTTTTT. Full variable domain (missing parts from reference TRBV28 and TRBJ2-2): DVKVTQSSRYLVKRTGEKVFLECVQDMDHENMFWYRQDPGLGLRLIYFSYDVKMKEKGDIPEGYSVSREKKERFSLILESASTNQTSMYLCASSTGTRAQAGELFFGEGSRLTVL.

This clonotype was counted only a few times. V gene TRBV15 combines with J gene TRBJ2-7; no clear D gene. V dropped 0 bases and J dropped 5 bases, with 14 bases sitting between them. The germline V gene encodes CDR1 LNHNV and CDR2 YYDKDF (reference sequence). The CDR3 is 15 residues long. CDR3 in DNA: TGTGCCACCAGCAGAGATCAAGGGCGGTTCCACGAGCAGTACTTC. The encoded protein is CATSRDQGRFHEQYF. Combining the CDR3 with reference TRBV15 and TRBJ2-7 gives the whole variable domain DAMVIQNPRYQVTQFGKPVTLSCSQTLNHNVMYWYQQKSSQAPKLLFHYYDKDFNNEADTPDNFQSRRPNTSFCFLDIRSPGLGDTAMYLCATSRDQGRFHEQYFGPGTRLTVT.